This T cell receptor beta chain was documented in a study of T cells in Graves' hyperthyroidism and ophthalmopathy. Amplified regions were TCR beta CDR3 sequences from RNA transcripts. Primed by the HTBI set, a first-round RT-PCR was run on the TCR CDR3. TCRdb passed the multiplex PCR reads through MiXCR, listing each CDR3 protein once. The table includes more than 350,000 distinct CDR3 sequences, more than 12% detected once. This clonotype was observed a few times. Its antigen is not known. It was uncontrolled infection, other autoimmune disease, pregnancy or lactation that excluded patients. Diagnostic assessment was based on clinical symptoms, serum thyroxine and TRAb, thyroid ultrasound and orbital computed tomography. The CDR3 extends over 13 amino acids. Trimming stripped 2 bases from V and 2 bases from J, with 7 bases between. Per germline, CDR1 MNHNS and CDR2 SASEGT. Findings and caveats of the study: Blood held most thyroid clonotypes expanded above 0.001 frequency.

The sequencing sample was made of blood. This chain connects TRBV6-1 to TRBJ2-7; D not resolved. This sequence originates from a woman in her 30s with Graves' ophthalmopathy. Here the CDR3 DNA reads TGTGCCAGCAGTGAACACCGAGCCTACGAGCAGTACTTC. Its protein product is CASSEHRAYEQYF.